A single sample gave rise to the 15 T cell receptor beta chains below, sequenced in a study of blood T cell repertoires in COVID-19. The protocol was immunoSEQ multiplex PCR, while the TCRdb copy is restricted to in-frame clones and leaves out a portion. The sample yields tens of thousands of clones, approximately 90% seen once. Sequencing was carried out using peripheral blood. These receptors were collected from a human donor with active COVID-19. The donor label of this sample is uncertain.

The chain joins TRBV28 to TRBJ1-4; the match to TRBD1 covers 9 bases. CDR1 is MDHEN, CDR2 SYDVKM, per germline. The CDR3 is 15 residues long. Germline trimming cut 5 bases from V and 5 bases from J; bases unmatched to any gene: 6. The CDR3 DNA is TGTGCCAGCAGTGGGACAGGGTGGGGGAATGAAAAACTGTTTTTT. Encoded protein: CASSGTGWGNEKLFF.

The chain links TRBV12-3 or TRBV12-4 to TRBJ1-2, with D maybe TRBD1 (6 bases). The CDR3 covers 12 residues. The V end lost 7 bases, the J end lost 7 bases, and 13 bases lay between the germline ends. The chain's CDR3 is CASMPQGGGYTF. The DNA for the CDR3 is TGTGCCAGCATGCCACAGGGTGGTGGCTACACCTTC.

The chain carries TRBV4-1 and TRBJ2-1; a weak D match, TRBD1 (5 bases). There are 15 residues in the CDR3. Trimming removed 3 bases from V and 9 bases from J, with 18 bases in between. Looked up from germline, CDR1 is MGHRA and CDR2 is YSYEKL. The CDR3 region has the DNA TGCGCCAGCAGCCAGGGGCCTGTTCGTTTCAGTGAGCAGTTCTTC. It specifies CASSQGPVRFSEQFF.

This clone was recorded once. As DNA, the CDR3 is TGTGCCAGCAGTTTAGCGCGGGCGAGTGAAGCTTTCTTT. Protein product: CASSLARASEAFF. The chain employs TRBV12-3 or TRBV12-4 and TRBJ1-1; unclear D gene. Deletions cut 0 bases from V and 7 bases from J, with 9 bases between. The CDR3 is 13 residues long.

The gene calls are TRBV29-1 and TRBJ1-1; D perhaps matches TRBD1 (5 bases). Germline V gene lookup returns CDR1 SQVTM and CDR2 ANQGSEA. Trimming left V 4 bases short and J 3 bases short, with 18 bases between. The CDR3 runs to 15 residues. This chain's CDR3 is CSVGTGPGGDTEAFF. The DNA for the CDR3 is TGCAGCGTTGGTACCGGACCAGGAGGGGACACTGAAGCTTTCTTT.

This clone was detected once. The genes are TRBV5-1 and TRBJ2-3; 10 positions match TRBD2. This CDR3 is 15 amino acids long. The germline V gene has CDR1 SGHRS and CDR2 YFSETQ. V lost 4 bases, J lost 4 bases, and 6 bases stayed unmatched. CDR3 in amino acids: CASSPSGGAPDTQYF. The CDR3 nucleotides read TGCGCCAGCAGCCCAAGCGGGGGGGCTCCAGATACGCAGTATTTT. Looking up the rest from reference TRBV5-1 and TRBJ2-3 gives the full variable domain: KAGVTQTPRYLIKTRGQQVTLSCSPISGHRSVSWYQQTPGQGLQFLFEYFSETQRNKGNFPGRFSGRQFSNSRSEMNVSTLELGDSALYLCASSPSGGAPDTQYFGPGTRLTVL.

The genes are TRBV2 and TRBJ2-7; TRBD2 agrees at 11 bases. CDR1 SNHLY and CDR2 FYNNEI come from the germline V gene. This CDR3 is 14 amino acids long. The trim removed 10 bases at V and 1 base at J, leaving 6 bases unmatched. DNA of the CDR3: TGTGCCACACTACTAGCGGGGGAGTCCTACGAGCAGTACTTC. It yields the protein CATLLAGESYEQYF.

This clone was seen a few times. The chain joins TRBV9 to TRBJ1-2; unclear D gene. V was clipped by 7 bases and J by 4 bases, with 20 bases between them. This CDR3 is built from 15 residues. CDR1 SGDLS and CDR2 YYNGEE come from the germline V gene. The CDR3 nucleotides read TGTGCCAGCTCCCGAGAGGCTCGACCCCCCTATGGCTACACCTTC. Translated, it gives CASSREARPPYGYTF.

This rearrangement joins TRBV10-1 to TRBJ2-2, with no clear D. With 3 bases removed from V and 4 bases from J, the gap between germline ends came to 9 bases. The CDR3 totals 14 residues. The germline V gene has CDR1 WNHNN and CDR2 SYGVQD (reference sequence). The CDR3 region is CASSEDTSTGELFF. CDR3 bases: TGCGCCAGCAGTGAAGACACCTCCACCGGGGAGCTGTTTTTT.

The chain's CDR3 is CASSLVGPHNEQFF. DNA of the CDR3: TGTGCCAGCAGCTTGGTGGGGCCCCACAATGAGCAGTTCTTC. The chain links TRBV5-6 to TRBJ2-1, with D perhaps matching TRBD1 (5 bases). V was clipped by 0 bases and J by 5 bases, with 9 bases between them. Germline CDR1 SGHDT, CDR2 YYEEEE. This CDR3 is built from 14 residues.

Notes on this clone: Other nucleotide sequences from this sample produce the same CDR3. The chain couples TRBV28 to TRBJ2-7; D uncertain. CDR3 size: 12 residues. Trimming stripped 1 base from V and 4 bases from J, with 5 bases between. Germline values: CDR1 MDHEN, CDR2 SYDVKM. In DNA form, the CDR3 reads TGTGCCAGCAGTTTATCGGGTTACGAGCAGTACTTC. Residues: CASSLSGYEQYF.

V is TRBV6-5 and J is TRBJ1-1; D not resolved. Trimming removed 4 bases at V and 2 bases at J, with 14 bases between. Germline values: CDR1 MNHEY, CDR2 SVGAGI. The CDR3 covers 15 residues. CDR3 residues: CASSSHKQLNTEAFF. The CDR3 DNA follows: TGTGCCAGCAGTTCTCACAAACAGTTAAACACTGAAGCTTTCTTT.

This clone was seen a few times. The rearrangement links TRBV7-2 to TRBJ2-7, with 7 bases fitting TRBD2. CDR1 is SGHTA, CDR2 FQGNSA, per germline. The CDR3 has 13 amino acids. V shed 8 bases, J shed 4 bases, and the junction held 8 bases outside the gene matches. CDR3 region: CASWGGDHYEQYF. CDR3 nucleotides: TGTGCCAGCTGGGGGGGGGACCATTACGAGCAGTACTTC.

The V gene is TRBV7-3, the J gene TRBJ1-2; 7 nucleotides line up with TRBD1. Germline loops: CDR1 SGHTA, CDR2 FQGTGA. The CDR3 runs 16 residues. Trimming at V came to 5 bases and at J to 1 base, leaving 10 bases not matched to a gene. The CDR3 DNA reads TGTGCCAGCAGCCCGAAAAACGGGACAGTTAACTATGGCTACACCTTC. It yields the protein CASSPKNGTVNYGYTF.

The rearrangement uses TRBV3-1 (or the pseudogene TRBV3-2) and TRBJ2-3; 11 bases map to TRBD2. V shed 2 bases and J 0 bases; nucleotides not matched to a gene: 4. This CDR3 has 17 amino acids. Germline assignment: CDR1 LGHDT and CDR2 YNNKEL (reference sequence). The CDR3 spells CASSQPRTSGSTDTQYF. The CDR3 DNA follows: TGTGCCAGCAGCCAACCTCGGACTAGCGGGAGCACAGATACGCAGTATTTT.